This T cell receptor (beta chain) was identified in a study of blood T cell repertoires in COVID-19. Study in general: Collection of acute and convalescent COVID-19 samples took place in the United States, Italy and Spain. PBMCs, B-cell-depleted T cells, or T cells provided the cDNA or gDNA that made up the material.

The CDR3 spans 14 residues. V shed 2 bases and J 10 bases; nucleotides not matched to a gene: 5. From germline, CDR1 is MNHEY and CDR2 SMNVEV (reference sequence). In the original processing: For nucleated cells, counts were estimated from reference gene primer amplification. Sequencing used immunoSEQ multiplex PCR; TCRdb keeps in-frame clones, though not all of them. The V and J calls and clone size are taken from that table; D and trimming were inferred from the DNA. The table lists 130,000 to 150,000 clones, about nine tenths of them singletons, with around 1.6% in the top ten. Sequencing used peripheral blood. The sequence derives from a human donor in a cohort sampled during active COVID-19. This chain links TRBV27 with TRBJ2-1; 10 nucleotides match TRBD2. The CDR3 loop is CASSLPQLAGEQFF. The CDR3 bases are TGTGCCAGCAGTTTACCTCAACTAGCGGGGGAGCAGTTCTTC.